Below are 7 T cell receptor beta chains sequenced from a single sample in a study of T-cell memory formation after mild COVID-19 (dated by TCRdb to 2020 to 2022). The method behind the library was 5' RACE. The instrument was an Illumina NovaSeq 6000. TCRdb trimmed the raw reads at Q25, called clones with MiXCR and kept productive beta chains. Identical CDR3 proteins give one entry, which carries the most common genes and DNA. The sample contains 450,000 or so distinct CDR3 sequences, around 20% of them found a single time. 7.5% to 9.5% of the sample is taken by the ten largest. The sequencing sample was made of PBMCs or a T cell subset sorted from them (not recorded which). The source is an adult woman who had mild COVID-19 (a few samples of this study predate the infection). The sample titles of this study are shuffled in the database, so cell type and time point are left out; the donor was told from shared clones.

This clonotype was seen many times. Compared with germline, one end of the junction differs, possibly owing to a read error. The rearrangement links TRBV5-1 to TRBJ2-3, with D uncertain. The CDR3 is 14 amino acids. Germline-derived CDR1 and CDR2 are SGHRS and YFSETQ. The DNA for the CDR3 is TGTGCCAGCAGTCTCGGCGCTAGCACAGATACGCAGTATTTT. Encoded protein: CASSLGASTDTQYF.

The rearrangement links TRBV6-1 to TRBJ1-1, with D tentatively TRBD1 (5 bases). The CDR3 totals 13 residues. V was trimmed by 6 bases and J by 5 bases, leaving 13 bases between them. CDR1 is MNHNS and CDR2 is SASEGT in the germline V gene. The CDR3 loop is CASRGEGPTEAFF. CDR3 nucleotides: TGTGCCAGCAGGGGGGAAGGCCCGACTGAAGCTTTCTTT.

This clonotype was seen more than once but under ten times. This chain links TRBV20-1 with TRBJ2-2; perhaps TRBD1 as D (6 bases). The CDR3 extends over 14 amino acids. The V and J ends lost 5 bases and 1 base respectively, with 11 bases between them. In germline, CDR1 is DFQATT, CDR2 SNEGSKA (reference sequence). CDR3 sequence: CSALRGQNTGELFF. The CDR3 nucleotides read TGCAGTGCTCTTAGGGGACAGAACACCGGGGAGCTGTTTTTT.

This chain joins TRBV29-1 and TRBJ2-5, with 10 bases that match TRBD1. Germline V gives CDR1 SQVTM, CDR2 ANQGSEA. V trimming: 6 bases; J trimming: 5 bases; junction bases outside the gene matches: 6. The CDR3 length is 13 residues. CDR3 sequence: CSVKTGGMETQYF. The DNA of the CDR3 is TGCAGCGTGAAGACAGGGGGCATGGAGACCCAGTACTTC.

This sequence joins TRBV5-1 and TRBJ1-2; tentative D call: TRBD1 (5 bases). This CDR3 has 17 amino acids. V gave up 2 bases and J gave up 0 bases, with 17 bases separating them. In germline, CDR1 is SGHRS, CDR2 YFSETQ. This chain's CDR3 is CASSFAWSTASNYGYTF. The CDR3 region has the DNA TGCGCCAGCAGCTTTGCTTGGTCGACAGCTTCTAACTATGGCTACACCTTC.

This clonotype was seen only a few times. V is TRBV6-4 and J is TRBJ2-3; D is uncertain. The CDR3 is 14 residues long. In germline, CDR1 is MRHNA, CDR2 SNTAGT. Trimming took off 2 bases at V and 3 bases at J, with 9 bases between the two ends. The CDR3 region is CASSDDKATDTQYF. The CDR3 DNA reads TGTGCCAGCAGTGACGACAAGGCGACAGATACGCAGTATTTT.

This clonotype was found a few times. J is TRBJ2-1 and V is TRBV18, with 10 bases identical to TRBD2. With V trimmed by 3 bases and J by 6 bases, 5 bases remained unmatched. Germline loops: CDR1 KGHSH, CDR2 LQKENI. The CDR3 has 15 amino acids. CDR3 in amino acids: CASSPQRGGLNEQFF. DNA for the CDR3: TGTGCCAGCTCACCCCAGCGGGGGGGCCTCAATGAGCAGTTCTTC.